Below, 10 T cell receptor beta chains from the same sample are listed, as sequenced in a study of TIL therapy for anti-PD-1-resistant metastatic lung cancer. Time point reported: pre-treatment sample, taken before nivolumab and TIL therapy. This was the immunoSEQ v3 assay. Only in-frame clones appear in the TCRdb table, and some are missing; sequencing was by immunoSEQ multiplex PCR. The table includes 36,000 or so clones, about 73% detected once. The input for sequencing was blood, taken at baseline. These receptors were obtained from a person between 25 and 79 years old with non-small cell lung cancer.

In its sample, this clone was seen a few times. The chain joins TRBV28 to TRBJ1-1; D might be TRBD1 (6 bases). V dropped 7 bases and J dropped 1 base, with 22 bases sitting between them. The CDR3 is 17 residues long. Germline CDR1 and CDR2: MDHEN and SYDVKM. This chain's CDR3 is CASTERMGQSTNTEAFF. The DNA of the CDR3 is TGTGCCAGCACCGAGAGGATGGGACAATCAACGAACACTGAAGCTTTCTTT.

The J gene is TRBJ1-2, the V gene TRBV4-3; D is perhaps TRBD1 (6 bases). Germline lookup yields CDR1 LGHNA and CDR2 YSLEER. Trimming took 0 bases from V and 4 from J, leaving 6 bases between them. The CDR3 has 13 residues. The CDR3 protein is CASSQETGYGYTF. CDR3 DNA sequence: TGCGCCAGCAGCCAAGAGACAGGCTATGGCTACACCTTC.

J is TRBJ1-4 and V is TRBV9; weak D call: TRBD1 (5 bases). This CDR3 has 13 amino acids. Trimming left V 2 bases short and J 5 bases short, with 7 bases between. CDR1 SGDLS and CDR2 YYNGEE come from the germline V gene. CDR3 protein: CASSVGGNEKLFF. The CDR3 bases are TGTGCCAGCAGCGTGGGGGGGAATGAAAAACTGTTTTTT.

V gene TRBV11-1 combines with J gene TRBJ2-3, with D maybe TRBD1 (5 bases). The V gene's germline CDR1 is SGHAT and CDR2 FQDESV (reference sequence). The CDR3 length is 15 residues. V was shortened by 1 base and J by 4 bases, with 12 bases between the two germline ends. The CDR3 is CASSLDRGGSDTQYF. For the CDR3, the DNA is TGTGCCAGCAGCTTAGATAGGGGCGGATCAGATACGCAGTATTTT.

V is TRBV27 and J is TRBJ2-3; 7 nucleotides line up with TRBD2. There are 16 residues in the CDR3. The V and J ends lost 3 bases and 1 base, in that order; junction bases with no gene match: 7. Germline V CDR1 and CDR2: MNHEY, SMNVEV (reference sequence). The CDR3, as DNA: TGTGCCAGCAGTTTGGGTTATAGCGGGCGCACAGATACGCAGTATTTT. The encoded protein is CASSLGYSGRTDTQYF.

The CDR3 reads CASSLDLSWVGDSNQPQHF. CDR3 nucleotide sequence: TGTGCCAGCAGCTTAGACTTGTCCTGGGTTGGGGATAGCAATCAGCCCCAGCATTTT. The genes are TRBV7-2 and TRBJ1-5; D is ambiguous. The CDR3 covers 19 residues. Germline lookup yields CDR1 SGHTA and CDR2 FQGNSA. V lost 1 base to trimming and J lost 0 bases, with 19 bases between them.

This chain connects TRBV6-5 to TRBJ1-1; D is unclear. Germline lookup yields CDR1 MNHEY and CDR2 SVGAGI. Trimming cost V 6 bases and J 6 bases, with 8 bases left between them. The CDR3 is made up of 11 amino acids. CDR3 sequence reads: CASSRHAEAFF. The DNA for the CDR3 is TGTGCCAGCAGCAGACATGCTGAAGCTTTCTTT.

The genes are TRBV5-1 and TRBJ1-5; no firm D call. V was trimmed by 4 bases and J by 2 bases, leaving 10 bases between them. CDR1 and CDR2 (germline): SGHRS, YFSETQ. This CDR3 has 14 residues. This CDR3 is CASSLDTRNQPQHF. CDR3 coding DNA: TGCGCCAGCAGCCTAGACACGCGCAATCAGCCCCAGCATTTT.

A single count supports this clone. CDR3 loop: CATSRGDRVYEQYF. The DNA for the CDR3 is TGTGCCACCAGCAGAGGTGACAGGGTCTACGAGCAGTACTTC. The V and J genes are TRBV15 and TRBJ2-7, with 7 bases lining up with TRBD1. This CDR3 region has 14 residues. The germline V gene encodes CDR1 LNHNV and CDR2 YYDKDF (reference sequence). With V trimmed by 1 base and J by 3 bases, 3 bases remained unmatched.

The J gene is TRBJ2-7, the V gene TRBV28, with 8 positions matching TRBD1. Germline CDR1 and CDR2: MDHEN and SYDVKM. CDR3 length equals 14 residues. V lost 5 bases to trimming and J lost 0 bases; unmatched junction nucleotides: 3. CDR3 bases: TGTGCCAGCAGTACAACAGGGGGCTCCTACGAGCAGTACTTC. This gives the protein CASSTTGGSYEQYF.